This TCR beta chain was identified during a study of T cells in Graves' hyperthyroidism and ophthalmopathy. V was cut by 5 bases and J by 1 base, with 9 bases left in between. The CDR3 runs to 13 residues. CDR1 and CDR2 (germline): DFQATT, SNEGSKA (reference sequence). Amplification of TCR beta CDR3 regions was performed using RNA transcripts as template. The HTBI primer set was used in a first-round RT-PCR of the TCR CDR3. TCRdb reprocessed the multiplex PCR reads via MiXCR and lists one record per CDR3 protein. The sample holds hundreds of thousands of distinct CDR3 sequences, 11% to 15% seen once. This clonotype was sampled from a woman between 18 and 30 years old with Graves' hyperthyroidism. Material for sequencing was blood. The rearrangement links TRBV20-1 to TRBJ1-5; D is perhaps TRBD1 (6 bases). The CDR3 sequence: CSAGGASNQPQHF. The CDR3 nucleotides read TGCAGTGCTGGGGGGGCGAGCAATCAGCCCCAGCATTTT.